These 9 T cell receptor beta chains were sequenced from one sample in a study of cytomegalovirus exposure and HLA in healthy donors. TCRdb keeps only in-frame clones here, not all; method: immunoSEQ multiplex PCR. This sample has about 130,000 clones, with 89% found just once. Sequencing input: PBMCs. The receptors derive from a woman aged 18-29 years in good health and CMV-seronegative.

This chain joins TRBV7-9 and TRBJ1-1; D not resolved. Per the germline V gene, CDR1 is SEHNR and CDR2 is FQNEAQ (reference sequence). This CDR3 is 13 amino acids long. V lost 11 bases and J 0 bases, leaving 13 bases between the germline ends. The CDR3 loop reads CASHADMNTEAFF. The DNA of the CDR3 is TGTGCCTCCCACGCAGATATGAACACTGAAGCTTTCTTT. The full variable domain, its missing parts supplied by reference TRBV7-9 and TRBJ1-1, is DTGVSQNPRHKITKRGQNVTFRCDPISEHNRLYWYRQTLGQGPEFLTYFQNEAQLEKSRLLSDRFSAERPKGSFSTLEIQRTEQGDSAMYLCASHADMNTEAFFGQGTRLTVV.

This rearrangement joins TRBV7-2 to TRBJ1-3, with unresolved D. Per the germline V gene, CDR1 is SGHTA and CDR2 is FQGNSA. The CDR3 consists of 15 residues. V lost 4 bases and J 3 bases, leaving 13 bases between the germline ends. The CDR3 bases are TGTGCCAGCAGCTCCAGTTGGTACAATGGAAACACCATATATTTT. Protein: CASSSSWYNGNTIYF.

The V gene is TRBV6-6, the J gene TRBJ1-4; D is perhaps TRBD1 (5 bases). Germline V gene lookup returns CDR1 MNHNY and CDR2 SVGAGI (reference sequence). This CDR3 has 15 residues. Trimming pared 5 bases from V and 4 bases from J, leaving 14 bases between. The CDR3 DNA sequence: TGTGCCAGCAGTACCCTTGGCCAGGGTAATGAAAAACTGTTTTTT. It specifies CASSTLGQGNEKLFF.

This clone was counted between two and nine times. The chain recombines TRBV2 with TRBJ1-2, with a tentative D call TRBD1 (5 bases). The CDR3 spans 14 residues. V was shortened by 7 bases and J by 4 bases, with 16 bases between the two germline ends. CDR1 and CDR2 (germline): SNHLY, FYNNEI. DNA for the CDR3: TGTGCCAGCATGGCGGGACGGAGTGTCTATGGCTACACCTTC. It is translated as CASMAGRSVYGYTF.

The J gene is TRBJ2-7, the V gene TRBV10-3, with 7 bases aligning to TRBD1. Looked up from germline, CDR1 is ENHRY and CDR2 is SYGVKD. The CDR3 spans 14 residues. V shed 4 bases and J 6 bases; nucleotides not matched to a gene: 9. The CDR3 loop is CAISGTGRLGEQYF. The CDR3 region has the DNA TGTGCCATCAGTGGGACAGGCCGTTTGGGCGAGCAGTACTTC.

V usage is TRBV6-5 and J usage is TRBJ1-3, with D tentatively TRBD1 (6 bases). The CDR3 is 15 residues long. V dropped 7 bases and J dropped 2 bases, with 15 bases sitting between them. Germline values: CDR1 MNHEY, CDR2 SVGAGI. The CDR3 DNA sequence: TGTGCCAGCACCCAAAGAGGGACAACTGGAAACACCATATATTTT. It yields the protein CASTQRGTTGNTIYF.

J is TRBJ2-1 and V is TRBV15, with TRBD1 matching 7 bases. J was trimmed by 9 bases and V by 3 bases; bases with no gene match: 8. Germline CDR1 LNHNV, CDR2 YYDKDF (reference sequence). The CDR3 runs to 14 residues. CDR3: CATSSRQGVGEQFF. CDR3 bases: TGTGCCACCAGCAGCAGACAGGGCGTCGGTGAGCAGTTCTTC.

The genes are TRBV9 and TRBJ2-7; 8 bases are shared with TRBD2. Germline loops: CDR1 SGDLS, CDR2 YYNGEE. V was pared by 2 bases and J by 7 bases, with 11 bases of the junction left unmatched. CDR3 length: 15 amino acids. This chain's CDR3 is CASSVSSGGLAEQYF. CDR3 nucleotide sequence: TGTGCCAGCAGCGTTTCCTCGGGGGGGCTAGCAGAGCAGTACTTC. The variable domain in full, completed from reference TRBV9 and TRBJ2-7, reads DSGVTQTPKHLITATGQRVTLRCSPRSGDLSVYWYQQSLDQGLQFLIQYYNGEERAKGNILERFSAQQFPDLHSELNLSSLELGDSALYFCASSVSSGGLAEQYFGPGTRLTVT.

The chain recombines TRBV27 with TRBJ1-2; weak D call: TRBD1 (5 bases). The CDR3 extends over 13 amino acids. The V gene lost 10 bases and the J gene lost 3 bases, with 15 bases spanning the gap. Germline V gene data show CDR1 as MNHEY and CDR2 as SMNVEV (reference sequence). The CDR3 bases are TGTGCCACTCGTACCCCAGGGTACTATGGCTACACCTTC. Translated, it gives CATRTPGYYGYTF.